A single sample is the source of the 20 T cell receptor beta chains below, sequenced in a study of cytomegalovirus exposure and HLA in healthy donors (dated by TCRdb to 2016 to 2017). Preparation of the library involved the immunoSEQ multiplex PCR assay. For the multiplex PCR, a mixture combining 60 forward primers for TCR Vbeta segments and 13 reverse primers for TCR Jbeta segments was used. TCRdb retrieved this table from immuneACCESS and kept in-frame rearrangements only. Not all clones are present; in checked studies, unresolved V genes account for under half, and no reason is known for the remainder. In all, the sample holds approximately 140,000 clones, and 61% of those were seen once. The ten largest account for around 2% of the sample. Sequenced sample: PBMCs. The receptors come from a male donor in good health and CMV-seronegative.

A word on this clone: One end of the junction is discordant with germline, which a read error may explain. Other DNA sequences in the same sample also yield this CDR3. The J gene is TRBJ2-5, the V gene TRBV7-7, with a possible D match to TRBD2 (6 bases). The germline V gene has CDR1 SSHAT and CDR2 FNYEAQ (reference sequence). The CDR3 loop spans 14 amino acids. This CDR3 is CASSSGTVQETQYF. CDR3 DNA: TGTGCTAGCAGCTCTGGGACTGTCCAAGAGACCCAGTACTTC.

V usage is TRBV4-1 and J usage is TRBJ2-7; 7 nucleotides align to TRBD1. The CDR3 covers 14 residues. After removal of 3 bases from V and 2 bases from J, the junction contained 4 bases not matched to a gene. The germline V gene has CDR1 MGHRA and CDR2 YSYEKL. The CDR3 loop is CASSQGQLTYEQYF. Written as DNA, the CDR3 is TGCGCCAGCAGCCAGGGACAGTTAACCTACGAGCAGTACTTC.

The table lists this clone with a few counts. This sequence joins TRBV7-3 and TRBJ2-7; a weak D match, TRBD2 (6 bases). The V end was cut by 4 bases, the J end by 7 bases, with 23 bases between. Per germline, CDR1 SGHTA and CDR2 FQGTGA. This CDR3 is 16 amino acids long. CDR3 loop: CASSSRAGGRAGEQYF. The CDR3 region has the DNA TGTGCCAGCAGCTCACGTGCCGGAGGGCGCGCGGGGGAGCAGTACTTC.

The chain uses TRBV9 and TRBJ2-2; no firm D call. The V end was cut by 5 bases, the J end by 0 bases, with 11 bases between. The CDR3 extends over 15 amino acids. Germline V gives CDR1 SGDLS, CDR2 YYNGEE. CDR3 bases: TGTGCCAGCAGTCAGCGATATACGAACACCGGGGAGCTGTTTTTT. Amino acid sequence: CASSQRYTNTGELFF.

This clone was seen more than once but under ten times. The chain is built from TRBV5-1 and TRBJ2-3; D may be TRBD2 (5 bases). With 0 bases removed from V and 2 bases from J, the gap between germline ends came to 7 bases. This CDR3 has 14 residues. Germline CDR1 is SGHRS and CDR2 is YFSETQ. The CDR3 nucleotides are TGCGCCAGCAGCTTGGCGGGGTTCACAGATACGCAGTATTTT. It translates to CASSLAGFTDTQYF.

This clone was counted a few times. This chain connects TRBV5-4 to TRBJ1-6; TRBD1 matches at 9 bases. Germline values: CDR1 SGHNT, CDR2 YYREEE (reference sequence). J gave up 9 bases and V 4 bases, and 11 bases lay outside the gene matches. The CDR3 is made up of 16 amino acids. DNA for the CDR3: TGTGCCAGCAGCGACCCTCCGGGACAGGGTCCTTCACCCCTCCACTTT. Translation: CASSDPPGQGPSPLHF.

CDR3 region: CASSLWGLAVHEQYF. DNA for the CDR3: TGTGCCAGCAGTTTATGGGGCCTCGCGGTTCACGAGCAGTACTTC. The chain links TRBV27 to TRBJ2-5, with D perhaps TRBD1 (5 bases). The tail of the sequence fits TRBJ2-7 better, so the J call may be wrong. The CDR3 loop spans 15 amino acids. CDR1 is MNHEY and CDR2 is SMNVEV in the germline V gene (reference sequence).

The V and J genes are TRBV19 and TRBJ1-2; D is perhaps TRBD1 (5 bases). The CDR3 spans 14 residues. Germline V gene lookup returns CDR1 LNHDA and CDR2 SQIVND (reference sequence). Trimming removed 3 bases from V and 0 bases from J, with 8 bases in between. The CDR3 reads CASSMAGPNYGYTF. The CDR3 DNA reads TGTGCCAGTAGTATGGCGGGACCTAACTATGGCTACACCTTC.

This clone was counted only a few times. The rearrangement joins TRBV30 to TRBJ1-1; D is perhaps TRBD1 (6 bases). Trimming took off 7 bases at V and 0 bases at J, with 12 bases between the two ends. CDR3 length equals 13 residues. Germline CDR1 and CDR2: GTSNPN and SVGIG (reference sequence). As DNA, the CDR3 is TGTGCCTATCAAGGACAGTTGAACACTGAAGCTTTCTTT. Translated, it gives CAYQGQLNTEAFF.

This clone was seen a single time. V gene TRBV9 combines with J gene TRBJ1-2; D gene unclear. Trimming stripped 4 bases from V and 1 base from J, with 11 bases between. CDR3 size: 14 residues. Germline values: CDR1 SGDLS, CDR2 YYNGEE. The CDR3 DNA sequence: TGTGCCAGCAGCCCTCAGACTTTTAACTATGGCTACACCTTC. Amino acids: CASSPQTFNYGYTF.

This clone was seen a single time. The V gene is TRBV11-2, the J gene TRBJ2-7; maybe TRBD1 (5 bases). Trimming took 7 bases from V and 6 from J, leaving 13 bases between them. The CDR3 totals 12 residues. Germline CDR1 and CDR2: SGHAT and FQNNGV. Here the CDR3 reads CASNVGLGEQYF. DNA of the CDR3: TGTGCCAGCAATGTGGGGCTCGGCGAGCAGTACTTC.

V and J are TRBV7-9 and TRBJ2-7; TRBD1 matches 7 bases. Trimming at V came to 4 bases and at J to 3 bases, leaving 6 bases not matched to a gene. CDR1 SEHNR and CDR2 FQNEAQ come from the germline V gene (reference sequence). This CDR3 comprises 14 residues. Here the CDR3 reads CASSSGTARYEQYF. The CDR3 nucleotides are TGTGCCAGCAGCTCGGGGACAGCTCGCTACGAGCAGTACTTC.

This chain links TRBV7-2 with TRBJ2-7, with 9 bases that match TRBD2. The J segment lost 1 base and the V segment lost 3 bases, leaving 10 bases of the junction unmatched. This CDR3 spans 17 amino acids. The germline CDR1 and CDR2 sequences are SGHTA and FQGNSA. DNA of the CDR3: TGTGCCAGCAGCTTTCCGGTGGCGGGGGGGTTGTCCTACGAGCAGTACTTC. It encodes CASSFPVAGGLSYEQYF.

This clone was detected once. The CDR3 region is CASSLGVSGNTIYF. The CDR3 DNA follows: TGTGCCAGCAGCCTCGGGGTCTCTGGAAACACCATATATTTT. The genes are TRBV11-2 and TRBJ1-3; D is unresolved. There are 14 residues in the CDR3. Germline V lookup: CDR1 SGHAT, CDR2 FQNNGV. V gave up 5 bases and J gave up 0 bases, with 8 bases separating them.

The sample holds a few counts of this clone. The chain employs TRBV7-9 and TRBJ2-2, with D possibly being TRBD2 (5 bases). Germline V lookup: CDR1 SEHNR, CDR2 FQNEAQ (reference sequence). The CDR3 sequence is 13 residues long. The germline V and J ends were trimmed by 4 bases and 7 bases, with 10 bases remaining between them. The CDR3 reads CASSYSVVGELFF. CDR3 coding DNA: TGTGCCAGCAGCTATAGCGTGGTCGGGGAGCTGTTTTTT. The full variable domain, completed using reference TRBV7-9 and TRBJ2-2, is DTGVSQNPRHKITKRGQNVTFRCDPISEHNRLYWYRQTLGQGPEFLTYFQNEAQLEKSRLLSDRFSAERPKGSFSTLEIQRTEQGDSAMYLCASSYSVVGELFFGEGSRLTVL.

The V call is TRBV28, the J call TRBJ1-1; D gene ambiguous. The V gene's germline CDR1 is MDHEN and CDR2 SYDVKM. The CDR3 sequence is 11 residues long. V lost 9 bases to trimming and J lost 3 bases, with 8 bases between them. The CDR3 DNA follows: TGTGCCAGTCAGATCCACACTGAAGCTTTCTTT. It yields the protein CASQIHTEAFF.

A word on this clone: Other DNA sequences in this specimen translate into the identical CDR3. V gene TRBV5-6 combines with J gene TRBJ2-3; possibly TRBD2 for D (5 bases). This CDR3 is built from 14 residues. The V gene lost 0 bases and the J gene lost 0 bases, with 5 bases spanning the gap. Per germline, CDR1 SGHDT and CDR2 YYEEEE. This chain's CDR3 is CASSLGRSTDTQYF. DNA of the CDR3: TGTGCCAGCAGCTTGGGGAGGAGCACAGATACGCAGTATTTT.

The table lists this clone with a count of one. The rearrangement uses TRBV2 and TRBJ2-7; TRBD1 matches at 7 bases. The junction had 8 bases not matched to a gene; V was cut back by 6 bases and J by 6 bases. The CDR3 runs to 13 residues. CDR1 SNHLY and CDR2 FYNNEI come from the germline V gene. This chain's CDR3 is CASSRQGIREQYF. CDR3 in DNA: TGTGCCAGCAGCCGACAGGGAATCCGCGAGCAGTACTTC.

The count of this clone is one. The gene calls are TRBV19 and TRBJ2-7; 8 bases map to TRBD1. The CDR3 loop spans 13 amino acids. After removal of 3 bases from V and 7 bases from J, the junction contained 5 bases not matched to a gene. In germline, CDR1 is LNHDA, CDR2 SQIVND (reference sequence). The CDR3 nucleotides are TGTGCCAGTAGTATGTTACAGGGGGTAGAGCAGTACTTC. Residues: CASSMLQGVEQYF.

The chain couples TRBV6-5 to TRBJ1-3; 10 nucleotides line up with TRBD1. J gave up 4 bases and V 10 bases, and 4 bases lay outside the gene matches. The CDR3 has 13 amino acids. Germline V CDR1 and CDR2: MNHEY, SVGAGI. The CDR3 nucleotides are TGTGCCATCGAGGACAGGGGGGGAAACACCATATATTTT. This sequence encodes CAIEDRGGNTIYF.